The 4 T cell receptor beta chains in this list originate from one sample, sequenced in a study of blood T cell repertoires in COVID-19. Clones were read by immunoSEQ multiplex PCR, and TCRdb kept only the in-frame ones, dropping some. The sample consists of roughly 190,000 clones, about 88% of them appearing once. The material sequenced was peripheral blood. Receptors originate from a woman over 75 in a cohort sampled during active or convalescent COVID-19.

The J gene is TRBJ2-2, the V gene TRBV21-1; the DNA was not used to check the table's D call, TRBD1. TRBV21-1 is a known pseudogene. The CDR3 has 16 amino acids. The CDR3 loop reads CASTRGTATNTGELFF. In DNA, the CDR3 is TGTGCCAGCACCCGTGGGACAGCTACGAACACCGGGGAGCTGTTTTTT.

J is TRBJ2-1 and V is TRBV10-3; maybe TRBD2 (7 bases). The CDR3 has 12 amino acids. Germline V gives CDR1 ENHRY, CDR2 SYGVKD. The V and J ends lost 10 bases and 7 bases respectively, with 14 bases between them. Written as DNA, the CDR3 is TGTGCCACCGGGCGGGGGCCTAATGAGCAGTTCTTC. Amino acids: CATGRGPNEQFF.

The chain uses TRBV5-8 and TRBJ2-2; 8 positions agree with TRBD2. V trimming: 4 bases; J trimming: 3 bases; junction bases outside the gene matches: 5. The germline V gene encodes CDR1 SGHTS and CDR2 YDEGEE. The CDR3 contains 15 residues. DNA of the CDR3: TGTGCCAGCAGCCTCGCGGGAGGCGACACCGGGGAGCTGTTTTTT. It yields the protein CASSLAGGDTGELFF.

The chain has TRBV14 and TRBJ2-3; possible D gene TRBD1, 6 bases. Germline lookup yields CDR1 SGHDN and CDR2 FVKESK. With 2 bases removed from V and 4 bases from J, the gap between germline ends came to 13 bases. This CDR3 has 15 residues. The chain's CDR3 is CASSQQSPGADTQYF. The CDR3 region has the DNA TGTGCCAGCAGCCAACAATCGCCAGGGGCAGATACGCAGTATTTT.